These T cell receptor beta chains were read from a single sample in a study of cytomegalovirus exposure and HLA in healthy donors. Generated by immunoSEQ multiplex PCR, the TCRdb table keeps only in-frame clones and is missing some. The sample includes roughly 150,000 clones, approximately 83% seen only once; the top ten take approximately 3%. Sequenced material: PBMCs. These receptors came from a male donor in good health and CMV-seronegative. CDR3s include the opening cysteine and the closing phenylalanine or tryptophan. D genes are given only for firm matches. Part of the rows lack a size; the others show once, few, many or a class for expanded clones.

.	15	.	TRBV5-5	TRBJ2-7	TGTGCCAGCAGCTTACAGGCCGGCAGCTCCTACGAGCAGTACTTC	CASSLQAGSSYEQYF
.	15	few	TRBV2	TRBJ2-2	TGTGCCAGCAGTGAGAGGGGGAGGGCCTACGGGGAGCTGTTTTTT	CASSERGRAYGELFF
TRBD1	18	.	TRBV28	TRBJ1-6	TGTGCCAGCAGTCCAGGGGGTATAGGGGCCTCCTATAATTCACCCCTCCACTTT	CASSPGGIGASYNSPLHF
TRBD2	14	.	TRBV19	TRBJ2-5	TGTGCCAGTAGTAGCGGGGGGTTTCAAGAGACCCAGTACTTC	CASSSGGFQETQYF
.	14	.	TRBV28	TRBJ1-1	TGTGCCAGCAGTTTTTTGAGCATGGACACTGAAGCTTTCTTT	CASSFLSMDTEAFF
TRBD1	15	few	TRBV6-5	TRBJ2-2	TGTGCCAGCAGTTTCACAGGGGGCGTTGGCGGGGAGCTGTTTTTT	CASSFTGGVGGELFF
TRBD1	16	.	TRBV5-1	TRBJ2-7	TGCGCCAGCCGCCGATCTGGACAGGGGATTGTCTACGAGCAGTACTTC	CASRRSGQGIVYEQYF
TRBD1	14	.	TRBV5-1	TRBJ1-2	TGCGCCAGCAGGGCAGGGGGCCAGGACTATGGCTACACCTTC	CASRAGGQDYGYTF
TRBD1	15	.	TRBV6-5	TRBJ1-6	TGTGCCAGCAGGACAGGGGGCGGGAATGATTCACCCCTCCACTTT	CASRTGGGNDSPLHF
TRBD1	14	.	TRBV7-8	TRBJ1-2	TGTGCCAGCAGCTTATGGGACAGAGCCCAGGGCTACACCTTC	CASSLWDRAQGYTF
TRBD1	15	.	TRBV7-8	TRBJ1-1	TGTGCCAGCAGCTATCAGTCGGGACAGGGCTCTGAAGCTTTCTTT	CASSYQSGQGSEAFF
TRBD1	16	.	TRBV28	TRBJ1-2	TGTGCCAGCAGTACAGTAGGGACAGGGGGCTACTATGGCTACACCTTC	CASSTVGTGGYYGYTF
.	12	.	TRBV28	TRBJ2-7	TGTGCCAGCAAACGGACTTCCTACGAGCAGTACTTC	CASKRTSYEQYF
TRBD2	16	.	TRBV18	TRBJ2-2	TGTGCCAGCTCACCGGGACTAGCGGGAGGCACCGGGGAGCTGTTTTTT	CASSPGLAGGTGELFF
TRBD2	15	.	TRBV9	TRBJ2-1	TGTGCCAGCAGCTCGGGACTAGCGGTTTTGAATGAGCAGTTCTTC	CASSSGLAVLNEQFF
.	12	.	TRBV5-1	TRBJ2-7	TGCGCCAGCAGACGGGACTTCTACGAGCAGTACTTC	CASRRDFYEQYF
.	15	.	TRBV5-1	TRBJ1-5	TGCGCCAGCAGCTTGACCGGGAGCATGGATCAGCCCCAGCATTTT	CASSLTGSMDQPQHF
.	12	few	TRBV6-5	TRBJ2-7	TGTGCCAGCAGTTCAGGGGTCTACGAGCAGTACTTC	CASSSGVYEQYF
.	15	.	TRBV6-6	TRBJ2-7	TGTGCCAGCAGTTACCGAGGACTCCAACCCTACGAGCAGTACTTC	CASSYRGLQPYEQYF
TRBD2	15	.	TRBV12-5	TRBJ2-7	TGTGCTAGTGGGCGGACTAGCGGGAGGGAACACGAGCAGTACTTC	CASGRTSGREHEQYF
.	15	.	TRBV9	TRBJ2-1	TGTGCCAGCAGCCTCGGAGGGGCCCAATACAATGAGCAGTTCTTC	CASSLGGAQYNEQFF
TRBD1	15	.	TRBV14	TRBJ2-3	TGTGCCAGCAGCCGACAACCGGGACAGGAGGATACGCAGTATTTT	CASSRQPGQEDTQYF
TRBD2	15	few	TRBV11-3	TRBJ2-3	TGTGCCAGCAGCCCTGAGACTAGCGGGACAGATACGCAGTATTTT	CASSPETSGTDTQYF
TRBD1	15	.	TRBV28	TRBJ1-1	TGTGCCAGCAGGCGACAGGGGCGATTGAACACTGAAGCTTTCTTT	CASRRQGRLNTEAFF
TRBD1	16	.	TRBV9	TRBJ1-4	TGTGCCAGCAGCGCCACTAACAGGGGCCAGCGTGAAAAACTGTTTTTT	CASSATNRGQREKLFF
TRBD2	16	few	TRBV27	TRBJ2-2	TGTGCCAGCCGGGCTAGCGGGAGTTCCAACACCGGGGAGCTGTTTTTT	CASRASGSSNTGELFF